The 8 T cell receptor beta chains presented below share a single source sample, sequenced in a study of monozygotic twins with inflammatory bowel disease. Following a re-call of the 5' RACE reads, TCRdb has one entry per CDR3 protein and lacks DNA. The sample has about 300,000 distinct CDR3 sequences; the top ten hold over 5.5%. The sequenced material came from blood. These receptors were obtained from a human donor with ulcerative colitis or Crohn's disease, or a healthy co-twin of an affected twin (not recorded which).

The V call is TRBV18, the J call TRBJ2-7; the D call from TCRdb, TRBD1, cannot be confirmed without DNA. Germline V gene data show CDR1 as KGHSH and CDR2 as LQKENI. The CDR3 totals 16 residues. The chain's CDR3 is CASSLVDRDPSYEQYF.

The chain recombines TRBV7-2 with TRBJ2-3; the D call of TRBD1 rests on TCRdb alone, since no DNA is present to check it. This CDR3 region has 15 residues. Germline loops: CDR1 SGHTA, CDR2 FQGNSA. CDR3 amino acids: CASSLSRGRGDTQYF.

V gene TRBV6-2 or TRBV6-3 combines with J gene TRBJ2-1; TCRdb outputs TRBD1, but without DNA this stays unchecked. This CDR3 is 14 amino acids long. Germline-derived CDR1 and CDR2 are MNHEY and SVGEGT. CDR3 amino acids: CASRGTGPYNEQFF.

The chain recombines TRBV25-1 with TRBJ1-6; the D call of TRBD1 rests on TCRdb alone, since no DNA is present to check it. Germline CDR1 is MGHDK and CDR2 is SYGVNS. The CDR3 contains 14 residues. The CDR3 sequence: CASQGSTWDSPLHF.

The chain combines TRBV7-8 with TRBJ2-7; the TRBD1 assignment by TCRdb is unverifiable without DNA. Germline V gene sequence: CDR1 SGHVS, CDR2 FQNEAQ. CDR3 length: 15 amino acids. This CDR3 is CASTRQGEFGDEQYF. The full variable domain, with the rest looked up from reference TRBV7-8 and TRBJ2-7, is GAGVSQSPRYKVAKRGQDVALRCDPISGHVSLFWYQQALGQGPEFLTYFQNEAQLDKSGLPSDRFFAERPEGSVSTLKIQRTQQEDSAVYLCASTRQGEFGDEQYFGPGTRLTVT.

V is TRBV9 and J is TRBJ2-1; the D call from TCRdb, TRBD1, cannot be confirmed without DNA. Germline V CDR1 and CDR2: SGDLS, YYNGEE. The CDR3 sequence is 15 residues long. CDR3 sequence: CASSVGGISITKQFF.

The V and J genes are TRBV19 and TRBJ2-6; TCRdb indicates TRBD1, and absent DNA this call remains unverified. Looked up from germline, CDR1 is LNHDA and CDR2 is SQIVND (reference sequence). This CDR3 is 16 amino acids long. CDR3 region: CASSRGDSTGANVLTF.

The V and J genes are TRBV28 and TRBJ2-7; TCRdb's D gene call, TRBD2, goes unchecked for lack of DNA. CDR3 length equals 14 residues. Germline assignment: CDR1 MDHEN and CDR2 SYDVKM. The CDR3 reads CASSLGTTPYEQYF.